This T cell receptor (beta chain) was sequenced for a study of post-analysis software for immune sequencing data. About the study: Recorded disease courses covered relapsing-remitting, secondary progressive and progressive-relapsing multiple sclerosis. Some patients had no subtype annotation. Study observations and caveats: There were roughly five TRBV segments more frequent in patients than controls, and TRBV5-6, TRBV5-1 and TRBV20-1 were among them. Those with multiple sclerosis, the patient group, showed significantly lower normalized Chao1 diversity than controls. Batch-mates among the samples co-clustered strongly by F measure.

CDR1 is KGHSH and CDR2 is LQKENI in the germline V gene. There are 14 residues in the CDR3. Points on this clonotype: The antigen is not known.

Built from TCR beta cDNA, the libraries had unique molecular identifiers in them. Input of roughly 0.95 to 11 million T cells yielded around 460,000 cDNA molecules. From the PCR reads, TCRdb called clonotypes with MiXCR, one entry per CDR3 protein. The repertoire consists of about 770,000 distinct CDR3 sequences, with just over 45% occurring once and the leading ten covering 4% to 5%. This TCR derives from a girl aged 10 to 17 with multiple sclerosis. The gene calls are TRBV18 and TRBJ2-4, with 7 positions matching TRBD1. The J call may be wrong; the DNA end is better matched by TRBJ2-7. The sequencing sample was made of blood. Here the CDR3 DNA reads TGTGCCAGCTCACCGTTAGACAGGGCGTCCGAGCAGTACTTC. Encoded protein: CASSPLDRASEQYF.